The clone carrying this T cell receptor (beta chain) has only one observation. The antigen is unknown. The data stem from a study of follicular helper T cells after annual influenza vaccination. Findings of the study overall: Change in circulating plasmablasts correlated with ICOS+CD38+ cTfh clonality change. Day 7 ICOS+CD38+ clones later appeared mostly in ICOS-CD38- cTfh. Undersampling of the much larger non-cTfh compartments could not be excluded for influenza clone enrichment.

Looked up from germline, CDR1 is SGHDT and CDR2 is YYEEEE. With V trimmed by 3 bases and J by 8 bases, 9 bases remained unmatched. The CDR3 sequence is 16 residues long. Time point indicated: 2015-2016 season, 7 days after influenza vaccination. Sequenced by immunoSEQ multiplex PCR; TCRdb stores in-frame clones only, minus some. This table holds about 10,000 clones, roughly 83% found once. The gene calls are TRBV5-6 and TRBJ1-4; TRBD1 agrees at 11 bases. Material: CXCR5- memory CD4+ T cells sorted from blood, obtained 7 days after influenza vaccination. The sequence derives from an adult who received the influenza vaccine. The CDR3 nucleotides are TGTGCCAGCAGCTCCTGGACAGGGGGCAGCGGAGAAAAACTGTTTTTT. Protein: CASSSWTGGSGEKLFF.